The 10 T cell receptor beta chains below come from one sample, sequenced in a study of beta chain features in type 1 diabetes. Notes on the study in general: Moderate yet significant TCRB CDR3 shortening was seen in Type 1 diabetes patients in all four CD4+ subsets.

The study reverse transcribed the entire isolated RNA, so it sequenced expressed TCRB transcripts. The assay was immunoSEQ multiplex PCR, and TCRdb's table has in-frame clones only and misses some. The repertoire holds 600,000 to 700,000 clones, with 12% as singletons. Their recognized antigens are unknown. The source material was naive CD4+ T cells from blood. The receptors derive from a man between 25 and 39 years old with type 1 diabetes.

This sequence joins TRBV9 and TRBJ2-5, with D hard to call. In germline, CDR1 is SGDLS, CDR2 YYNGEE. Trimming stripped 0 bases from V and 5 bases from J, with 11 bases between. CDR3 length: 14 residues. This CDR3 reads CASSVDRFWETQYF. Here the CDR3 DNA reads TGTGCCAGCAGCGTAGATCGTTTCTGGGAGACCCAGTACTTC. Drawing the rest from reference TRBV9 and TRBJ2-5, the complete variable domain is DSGVTQTPKHLITATGQRVTLRCSPRSGDLSVYWYQQSLDQGLQFLIQYYNGEERAKGNILERFSAQQFPDLHSELNLSSLELGDSALYFCASSVDRFWETQYFGPGTRLLVL.

The chain uses TRBV10-3 and TRBJ2-2, with D maybe TRBD2 (6 bases). V lost 3 bases to trimming and J lost 1 base, with 12 bases between them. The CDR3 has 16 residues. Germline V gene data show CDR1 as ENHRY and CDR2 as SYGVKD. Here the CDR3 reads CAISDPTGVNTGELFF. The CDR3 DNA reads TGTGCCATCAGTGATCCAACGGGGGTGAACACCGGGGAGCTGTTTTTT.

This rearrangement joins TRBV2 to TRBJ2-3; 11 bases fit TRBD1. Germline values: CDR1 SNHLY, CDR2 FYNNEI. The CDR3 sequence is 13 residues long. J lost 4 bases, V lost 8 bases, and 2 bases had no gene match. The CDR3 nucleotides are TGTGCCAGCGGACAGGGGGCTCCAGATACGCAGTATTTT. Residues: CASGQGAPDTQYF.

The V call is TRBV29-1, the J call TRBJ2-7, with D perhaps matching TRBD1 or TRBD2 (6 bases each). Per germline, CDR1 SQVTM and CDR2 ANQGSEA. The ends were cut back, 4 bases at V and 3 bases at J, with 19 bases in the middle. The CDR3 extends over 15 amino acids. Here the CDR3 DNA reads TGCAGCGTTGGCGGGTGGAGGGGGGATAGCTACGAGCAGTACTTC. It translates to CSVGGWRGDSYEQYF.

The chain combines TRBV7-9 with TRBJ2-7, with 7 nucleotides matching TRBD1. V lost 1 base, J lost 3 bases, and 6 bases stayed unmatched. Looked up from germline, CDR1 is SEHNR and CDR2 is FQNEAQ (reference sequence). The CDR3 is made up of 15 amino acids. The CDR3 spells CASSLDGDRLYEQYF. CDR3 coding DNA: TGTGCCAGCAGCTTAGATGGGGACAGACTCTACGAGCAGTACTTC.

The chain is built from TRBV6-1 and TRBJ2-1; D ambiguous. The CDR3 length is 13 residues. CDR1 MNHNS and CDR2 SASEGT come from the germline V gene. V was pared by 5 bases and J by 4 bases, with 9 bases between. The CDR3 nucleotides are TGTGCCAGCAGTCTCAGACTGTACAATGAGCAGTTCTTC. Residues: CASSLRLYNEQFF.

This clone turned up a few times. This sequence joins TRBV19 and TRBJ1-5; the D gene is possibly TRBD1 (6 bases). This CDR3 has 14 residues. Germline assignment: CDR1 LNHDA and CDR2 SQIVND (reference sequence). Trimming cost V 6 bases and J 4 bases, with 13 bases left between them. DNA of the CDR3: TGTGCCAGTAGGGGGGGCGCGGTAAATCAGCCCCAGCATTTT. Translating gives CASRGGAVNQPQHF.

This clone turned up a few times. The V call is TRBV2, the J call TRBJ2-3; TRBD2 might be the D (6 bases). CDR1 and CDR2 (germline): SNHLY, FYNNEI. The CDR3 sequence is 16 residues long. The germline V and J ends were trimmed by 4 bases and 2 bases, with 16 bases remaining between them. The CDR3 sequence is CASSGLDRGNTDTQYF. The CDR3 coding sequence is TGTGCCAGCAGTGGGCTCGACCGGGGGAACACAGATACGCAGTATTTT.

The V and J genes are TRBV29-1 and TRBJ2-7, with TRBD2 matching 10 bases. Germline V gene data show CDR1 as SQVTM and CDR2 as ANQGSEA. The V gene end was trimmed by 5 bases and the J gene end by 0 bases; junction bases not matched to a gene: 4. This CDR3 has 14 residues. The CDR3 region has the DNA TGCAGCGTTCGGACTAGCGGCCACTCCTACGAGCAGTACTTC. As protein: CSVRTSGHSYEQYF.

This clone has more than one count but fewer than ten. Other DNA variants within this sample encode the same CDR3. The V gene is TRBV5-4, the J gene TRBJ2-5; D not certain. The germline V and J ends were trimmed by 1 base and 3 bases, with 4 bases remaining between them. Germline V gene data show CDR1 as SGHNT and CDR2 as YYREEE (reference sequence). This CDR3 has 12 residues. CDR3 residues: CASSLREETQYF. Written as DNA, the CDR3 is TGTGCCAGCAGCTTGCGGGAAGAGACCCAGTACTTC.